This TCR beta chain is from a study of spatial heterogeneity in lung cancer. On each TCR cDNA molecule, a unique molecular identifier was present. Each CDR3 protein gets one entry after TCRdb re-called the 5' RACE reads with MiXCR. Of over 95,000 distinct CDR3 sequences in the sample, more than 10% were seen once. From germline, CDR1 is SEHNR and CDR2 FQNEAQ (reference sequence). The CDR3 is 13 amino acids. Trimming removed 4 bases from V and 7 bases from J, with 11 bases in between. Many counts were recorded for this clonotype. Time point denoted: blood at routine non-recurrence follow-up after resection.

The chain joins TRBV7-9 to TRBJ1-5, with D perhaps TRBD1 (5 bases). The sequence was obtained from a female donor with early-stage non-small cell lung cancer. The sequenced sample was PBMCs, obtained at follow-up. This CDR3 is CASSSQGPQPQHF. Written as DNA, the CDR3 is TGTGCCAGCAGCTCCCAGGGTCCGCAGCCCCAGCATTTT.